This T cell receptor beta chain appears in the sequencing data of a study of Ad26.COV2.S vaccination and SARS-CoV-2 variants. Findings and limits, study-wide: Vaccinees displayed broader spike-specific TCR repertoires than placebo recipients. It was reported that spike-specific CD8+ and CD4+ T cell responses were substantially broad after vaccination. The TCR-based breadth and depth measures might underestimate overall T cell responses.

Germline assignment: CDR1 SGDLS and CDR2 YYNGEE. This CDR3 spans 15 amino acids. Trimming at V came to 4 bases and at J to 2 bases, leaving 6 bases not matched to a gene. Remarks on this clone: Its matching antigen is unknown.

The method was immunoSEQ multiplex PCR; TCRdb's version includes in-frame clones alone and lacks a portion of them. The profile shows around 170,000 clones, around nine tenths of them singletons. The J gene is TRBJ2-7, the V gene TRBV9, with TRBD1 matching over 10 bases. The source is a human donor who had recovered from COVID-19. The sequenced sample was peripheral blood, obtained after recovery from COVID-19. CDR3 DNA: TGTGCCAGCAGCCTTGGACAGGGGGTTACCTACGAGCAGTACTTC. Encoded protein: CASSLGQGVTYEQYF. Based on the CDR3 plus reference TRBV9 and TRBJ2-7, the full variable domain is DSGVTQTPKHLITATGQRVTLRCSPRSGDLSVYWYQQSLDQGLQFLIQYYNGEERAKGNILERFSAQQFPDLHSELNLSSLELGDSALYFCASSLGQGVTYEQYFGPGTRLTVT.